Listed below are T cell receptor beta chains from one sample, sequenced in a study of blood T cells in healthy people across ages. TCRdb redid the calling of the 5' RACE reads with MiXCR, one entry per CDR3 protein. This table has more than 600,000 distinct CDR3 sequences, 25% appearing once. These data were also filed under a second study, of T cells of mothers and their children.

The sample comprised blood. The receptors were sampled from a boy between 10 and 17 years old in good health. Both conserved end residues are part of each CDR3. A D gene is named only where the DNA matches it firmly. Rows give clone size only sometimes, using once, few, many, or a class for an expanded clone.

abundance	v_gene	j_gene	d_gene	CDR3nt	CDR3aa
few	TRBV5-1	TRBJ2-2	-	TGCGCCAGCAGCTTGAGCCCGGGAACCTCGAACACCGGGGAGCTGTTTTTT	CASSLSPGTSNTGELFF
-	TRBV21-1	TRBJ2-3	-	TGTGCCAGCAGCAAACAGGGGCGACGCGCAGATACGCAGTATTTT	CASSKQGRRADTQYF
-	TRBV28	TRBJ2-7	TRBD1	TGTGCCAGCAGCGTACTTTATGGACAGGGGTACGAGCAGTACTTC	CASSVLYGQGYEQYF
few	TRBV4-1	TRBJ2-7	TRBD2	TGCGCCAGCAGCCCCGGACTAGCGGGAAAACACGAGCAGTACTTC	CASSPGLAGKHEQYF
-	TRBV6-5	TRBJ1-4	-	TGTGCCAGCAGTTACTCGACTACAGCCCTTAATGAAAAACTGTTTTTT	CASSYSTTALNEKLFF
few	TRBV6-5	TRBJ2-5	-	TGTGCCAGCAGTTACACCAGGGGCCAAGAGACCCAGTACTTC	CASSYTRGQETQYF
-	TRBV28	TRBJ2-5	-	TGTGCCAGCAGTTCAAGGAGGTCAGGATCCCAAGAGACCCAGTACTTC	CASSSRRSGSQETQYF
few	TRBV29-1	TRBJ2-5	TRBD2	TGCAGCGTTGAATTGGCCGCGGTTAGCGGGACCCCAATCTTC	CSVELAAVSGTPIF
-	TRBV7-9	TRBJ2-1	-	TGTGCCAGCGGGCCCCAGGCTGGAAGCTCCTACAATGAGCAGTTCTTC	CASGPQAGSSYNEQFF
-	TRBV20-1	TRBJ1-5	-	TGCAGTGCTAGAGAAAGAATTAGCAATCAGCCCCAGCATTTT	CSARERISNQPQHF
few	TRBV12-3/TRBV12-4	TRBJ1-5	TRBD1	TGTGCCAGTAACAGGGGAAGAGGGGAGAATCAGCCCCAGCATTTT	CASNRGRGENQPQHF
-	TRBV20-1	TRBJ2-5	TRBD2	TGCAGTGCTAGCCAAACGGGGGGGCTGGGAGAGACCCAGTACTTC	CSASQTGGLGETQYF
few	TRBV28	TRBJ1-2	-	TGTGCCAGCAGCGCAGATACTAACTATGGCTACACCTTC	CASSADTNYGYTF
-	TRBV3-1	TRBJ2-3	-	TGTGCCAGCAGCCAAGAGGGGGTGTCGGGACCGACAGATACGCAGTATTTT	CASSQEGVSGPTDTQYF
few	TRBV4-1	TRBJ1-6	-	TGCGCCAGCAGCCACCCTAGCGGGACTGCATACTCACCCCTCCACTTT	CASSHPSGTAYSPLHF
-	TRBV7-9	TRBJ2-3	TRBD1	TGTGCCAGCAGCTTTGCACCAGACAGGGTCACAGATACGCAGTATTTT	CASSFAPDRVTDTQYF
-	TRBV29-1	TRBJ2-1	-	TGCAGCGTTGAAGATCTAGAAAATGAGCAGTTCTTC	CSVEDLENEQFF
-	TRBV5-1	TRBJ2-4	-	TGCGCCAGCAGCTTGGAAAGGAGTCGAGGGGTGGGAGCCAAAAACATTCAGTACTTC	CASSLERSRGVGAKNIQYF
-	TRBV9	TRBJ2-1	-	TGTGCCAGCAGTGGAAGCGGCTCCCATGAGCAGTTCTTC	CASSGSGSHEQFF
-	TRBV9	TRBJ2-6	-	TGTGCCAGCAGCGTAGCCCATTCGTCTGGGGCCAACGTCCTGACTTTC	CASSVAHSSGANVLTF
few	TRBV29-1	TRBJ2-3	-	TGCAGCGTTACCCTGCCGGGACCCCTGACAGATACGCAGTATTTT	CSVTLPGPLTDTQYF
-	TRBV28	TRBJ2-7	TRBD2	TGTGCCAGCACCCGACTAGCGTCAACCGGGGAGCAGTACTTC	CASTRLASTGEQYF
few	TRBV20-1	TRBJ2-7	TRBD2	TGCAGTGCTATAGCGGGGAGATGGGAGCAGTACTTC	CSAIAGRWEQYF
-	TRBV6-2/TRBV6-3	TRBJ1-1	-	TGTGCCAGCAACCCACGGGGTGGTACTGAAGCTTTCTTT	CASNPRGGTEAFF
-	TRBV2	TRBJ1-4	-	TGTGCCAGCGGTCCGAGGGAGGGGGAAAAACTGTTTTTT	CASGPREGEKLFF
-	TRBV7-3	TRBJ2-1	TRBD2	TGTGCCAGCAGCTTAAGGCTAGCGGGACTCGTCAATGAGCAGTTCTTC	CASSLRLAGLVNEQFF
-	TRBV12-5	TRBJ2-5	-	TGTGCTAGTCACCCAGGGGATGAGACCCAGTACTTC	CASHPGDETQYF
-	TRBV5-5	TRBJ2-5	TRBD2	TGTGCCAGCAGTTTTACCGGGACTAGCGTCCTGGAGACCCAGTACTTC	CASSFTGTSVLETQYF
-	TRBV13	TRBJ2-1	-	TGTGCCACCAGAGTCGGGAGAGATCCCTACAATGAGCAGTTCTTC	CATRVGRDPYNEQFF
-	TRBV28	TRBJ2-7	TRBD1	TGTGCCAGCAGTACCCTGGGACAGGGCTACGAGCAGTACTTC	CASSTLGQGYEQYF
few	TRBV29-1	TRBJ2-4	-	TGCAGCGTCCGCACACAGTTAGCCAAAAACATTCAGTACTTC	CSVRTQLAKNIQYF